This entry lists 14 T cell receptor beta chains sequenced from one sample in a study of cytotoxic CD8 clonotypes in ibrutinib-treated CLL (dated by TCRdb to 2020 to 2023). Read against the paper, the sample's time point label means: 20 to 30 months on ibrutinib. Library creation used the immunoSEQ multiplex PCR assay. The source is immuneACCESS, and TCRdb retained only in-frame sequences with V and J called. Part of the clones is not carried over; for the studies checked, unresolved V genes explain less than half of this, and the remainder is unexplained. This sample gives about 120,000 clones in total; approximately 58% of them show up just once. The biggest ten clones account for 30% to 45% of the sample. The material sequenced was PBMCs, taken after 24 months of ibrutinib treatment. The source is a human donor with chronic lymphocytic leukemia.

This clone has only a few counts. The rearrangement uses TRBV7-9 and TRBJ2-7; D possibly corresponds to TRBD2 (6 bases). V was clipped by 4 bases and J by 0 bases, with 13 bases between them. CDR1 is SEHNR and CDR2 is FQNEAQ in the germline V gene (reference sequence). The length of the CDR3 is 15 residues. The CDR3 is CASSSNGGTSYEQYF. The DNA for the CDR3 is TGTGCCAGCAGCTCTAACGGGGGAACCTCCTACGAGCAGTACTTC.

This clone has more than one count but fewer than ten. The gene calls are TRBV28 and TRBJ1-1; no reliable D call. The V end lost 3 bases, the J end lost 1 base, and 9 bases lay between the germline ends. Germline V gene lookup returns CDR1 MDHEN and CDR2 SYDVKM. The CDR3 loop spans 14 amino acids. The CDR3 DNA follows: TGTGCCAGCAGTTTTGGACTACGGAACACTGAAGCTTTCTTT. Residues: CASSFGLRNTEAFF.

As DNA, the CDR3 is TGCGCCAGCAGCTTGCGAGACCCTAGCACCGGGGAGCTGTTTTTT. Translation: CASSLRDPSTGELFF. The rearrangement uses TRBV5-1 and TRBJ2-2; no clear D. Germline-derived CDR1 and CDR2 are SGHRS and YFSETQ. The CDR3 is 15 residues long. Trimming took 1 base from V and 4 from J, leaving 11 bases between them.

The rearrangement uses TRBV25-1 and TRBJ2-1, with D possibly being TRBD1 (5 bases). Germline lookup yields CDR1 MGHDK and CDR2 SYGVNS. The CDR3 has 14 residues. The V gene lost 4 bases and the J gene lost 0 bases, with 7 bases spanning the gap. As DNA, the CDR3 is TGTGCCAGCAGTGCGGACACCTCCTACAATGAGCAGTTCTTC. Protein sequence: CASSADTSYNEQFF.

In the case of this clone: At one of its ends the junction is not consistent with the germline gene, which may arise from a read error. The chain employs TRBV4-1 and TRBJ1-5; perhaps TRBD1 as D (5 bases). The CDR3 extends over 15 amino acids. CDR1 is MGHRA, CDR2 YSYEKL, per germline. In nucleotides, the CDR3 is TGCGCCAGCAGACAAGGGACTCTTAGCAATCAGCCCCAGCATTTT. Its translation is CASRQGTLSNQPQHF.

CDR3 coding DNA: TGCGCCAGCAGCTACTACAGGGGGCCCAACGAGCAGTACTTC. Protein sequence: CASSYYRGPNEQYF. The genes are TRBV5-1 and TRBJ2-7; 9 bases are a match to TRBD1. After removal of 3 bases from V and 5 bases from J, the junction contained 6 bases not matched to a gene. Germline lookup yields CDR1 SGHRS and CDR2 YFSETQ. This CDR3 has 14 amino acids.

The rearrangement joins TRBV9 to TRBJ1-1, with D unclear. The CDR3 sequence is 14 residues long. The germline gives CDR1 SGDLS, CDR2 YYNGEE. V lost 1 base and J 2 bases, leaving 9 bases between the germline ends. The CDR3 coding sequence is TGTGCCAGCAGCGTAAATCTGGGAAACACTGAAGCTTTCTTT. Translation: CASSVNLGNTEAFF.

The chain joins TRBV25-1 to TRBJ1-1; TRBD1 might be the D (5 bases). CDR1 is MGHDK, CDR2 SYGVNS, per germline. V lost 8 bases and J lost 8, with 12 bases in between. The CDR3 totals 11 residues. CDR3 coding DNA: TGTGCCAGCCATTCGTGGGACGAAGCTTTCTTT. Translating it yields CASHSWDEAFF.

The CDR3 DNA is TGTGCCAGCAGCTCACAGTCAGCGACGAACTATGGCTACACCTTC. Protein: CASSSQSATNYGYTF. J is TRBJ1-2 and V is TRBV7-9, with D unclear. Trimming left V 4 bases short and J 2 bases short, with 14 bases between. Germline assignment: CDR1 SEHNR and CDR2 FQNEAQ (reference sequence). The CDR3 is 15 residues long.

This clone showed up just a few times. The chain combines TRBV7-3 with TRBJ2-5; no firm D call. Germline assignment: CDR1 SGHTA and CDR2 FQGTGA. The CDR3 is 13 amino acids. V lost 4 bases and J 1 base, leaving 7 bases between the germline ends. The CDR3 spells CASSSLSQETQYF. CDR3 DNA: TGTGCCAGCAGCTCATTATCCCAAGAGACCCAGTACTTC.

The chain uses TRBV7-3 and TRBJ1-5, with D hard to call. This CDR3 comprises 13 residues. Germline CDR1 reads SGHTA; CDR2 reads FQGTGA. V shed 5 bases and J shed 6 bases, with 11 bases lying between them. In nucleotides, the CDR3 is TGTGCCAGCAGCGGGAGGGTTACTCAGCCCCAGCATTTT. It codes for CASSGRVTQPQHF.

The chain couples TRBV5-1 to TRBJ2-4, with D maybe TRBD1 (6 bases). The CDR3 has 14 amino acids. Germline assignment: CDR1 SGHRS and CDR2 YFSETQ. V shed 0 bases and J shed 11 bases, with 15 bases lying between them. The CDR3 coding sequence is TGCGCCAGCAGCTTGGCCAGCCCAAGACAGGTTCAGTACTTC. Protein: CASSLASPRQVQYF.

This clone was seen more than once but under ten times. The chain employs TRBV5-1 and TRBJ2-1; D unresolved. CDR3 length: 14 residues. Germline CDR1 reads SGHRS; CDR2 reads YFSETQ. Trimming removed 0 bases from V and 5 bases from J, with 9 bases in between. The CDR3 is CASSLGQTHNEQFF. CDR3 DNA sequence: TGCGCCAGCAGCTTGGGCCAGACTCACAATGAGCAGTTCTTC.

The chain joins TRBV5-1 to TRBJ2-2, with TRBD1 matching 9 bases. CDR1 and CDR2 (germline): SGHRS, YFSETQ. The CDR3 has 16 amino acids. V lost 4 bases and J lost 6; bases outside the gene matches: 10. The CDR3 loop is CASSPLRDREAGELFF. For the CDR3, the DNA is TGCGCCAGCAGCCCCCTCCGGGACAGGGAAGCCGGGGAGCTGTTTTTT. The whole variable domain, remainder taken from reference TRBV5-1 and TRBJ2-2, is KAGVTQTPRYLIKTRGQQVTLSCSPISGHRSVSWYQQTPGQGLQFLFEYFSETQRNKGNFPGRFSGRQFSNSRSEMNVSTLELGDSALYLCASSPLRDREAGELFFGEGSRLTVL.